Each of the 32 T cell receptor beta chains below was sequenced from the same sample in a study of vaccination effects on CD4 cells after COVID-19. Some clones are missing from TCRdb's copy, which holds only in-frame ones; the method was immunoSEQ multiplex PCR. This table has around 23,000 clones, over 70% appearing once. These receptors have no known antigen. Ahead of sequencing, the ViraFEST assay grew antigen-specific CD4+ T cells using viral peptide pools. Culture proceeded for nine to eleven days, and CD4+ T cells were then isolated. SARS-CoV-2 infection was confirmed by PCR in the person between March and December 2020. The specimen was CD4+ T cells from PBMCs cultured with a peptide pool, collected before COVID-19 vaccination. Every receptor here comes from a human donor who had a prior SARS-CoV-2 infection.

The chain is built from TRBV2 and TRBJ1-2, with a possible D match to TRBD1 (5 bases). CDR3 length: 13 amino acids. Germline CDR1 SNHLY, CDR2 FYNNEI. V was pared by 8 bases and J by 4 bases, with 14 bases between. The CDR3 is CASRRGRFYGYTF. The CDR3 DNA sequence: TGTGCCAGCCGGCGGGGCAGGTTCTATGGCTACACCTTC.

The chain uses TRBV5-1 and TRBJ1-6; D might be TRBD1 (6 bases). The CDR3 sequence is 16 residues long. V shed 0 bases and J shed 4 bases, with 11 bases lying between them. The V gene's germline CDR1 is SGHRS and CDR2 YFSETQ. DNA for the CDR3: TGCGCCAGCAGCTTGGGTACAGGGACTTATAATTCACCCCTCCACTTT. Protein sequence: CASSLGTGTYNSPLHF.

The chain is built from TRBV7-2 and TRBJ1-5; possibly TRBD1 for D (6 bases). Germline V gene sequence: CDR1 SGHTA, CDR2 FQGNSA. V lost 3 bases and J 0 bases, leaving 9 bases between the germline ends. CDR3 length equals 15 residues. CDR3 amino acids: CASSLHRDSNQPQHF. CDR3 bases: TGTGCCAGCAGCTTGCACAGGGATAGCAATCAGCCCCAGCATTTT.

The chain is built from TRBV7-2 and TRBJ2-5; 9 bases agree with TRBD2. V dropped 5 bases and J dropped 6; count of bases not matched to a gene: 4. The germline V gene has CDR1 SGHTA and CDR2 FQGNSA. CDR3 length: 13 amino acids. This chain's CDR3 is CASSRGGEKTQYF. The CDR3 coding sequence is TGTGCCAGCAGCCGCGGGGGGGAAAAGACCCAGTACTTC.

The V call is TRBV9, the J call TRBJ2-5, with TRBD1 matching 8 bases. Germline V gene data show CDR1 as SGDLS and CDR2 as YYNGEE. After removal of 1 base from V and 5 bases from J, the junction contained 7 bases not matched to a gene. The CDR3 consists of 15 residues. CDR3 nucleotides: TGTGCCAGCAGCGTACGGCCAGGGGGCGGTGAGACCCAGTACTTC. This sequence encodes CASSVRPGGGETQYF.

As for this clone: The DNA is omitted, as the CDR3 cannot be located on it reliably, and the CDR3 follows TCRdb's listing. This chain links TRBV2 with TRBJ1-5. CDR1 SNHLY and CDR2 FYNNEI come from the germline V gene. The CDR3 has 15 amino acids, counting both end residues. CDR3 region: CASSTSSRSNQPQHF.

V and J are TRBV27 and TRBJ2-3; 12 bases line up with TRBD2. CDR1 and CDR2 (germline): MNHEY, SMNVEV (reference sequence). The CDR3 extends over 18 amino acids. The trim removed 5 bases at V and 5 bases at J, leaving 14 bases unmatched. DNA for the CDR3: TGTGCCAGCAGTCCCCTCCTCCCCCTAGCGGGGGGGCAAGATACGCAGTATTTT. Translating it yields CASSPLLPLAGGQDTQYF.

This rearrangement joins TRBV30 to TRBJ2-1, with TRBD1 matching over 9 bases. After removal of 1 base from V and 7 bases from J, the junction contained 11 bases not matched to a gene. CDR3 length: 16 residues. Germline V gives CDR1 GTSNPN, CDR2 SVGIG (reference sequence). As DNA, the CDR3 is TGTGCCTGGAGTGACCCCGGGACAGGGTGGGGGAATGAGCAGTTCTTC. Its translation is CAWSDPGTGWGNEQFF.

The chain employs TRBV19 and TRBJ2-7; no reliable D call. CDR3 length equals 13 residues. V was cut by 7 bases and J by 7 bases, with 17 bases left in between. The germline V gene has CDR1 LNHDA and CDR2 SQIVND (reference sequence). The CDR3: CASTLFLGAEQYF. In DNA, the CDR3 is TGTGCCAGTACCCTTTTTCTGGGCGCGGAGCAGTACTTC. Complete variable domain (other parts from reference TRBV19 and TRBJ2-7): DGGITQSPKYLFRKEGQNVTLSCEQNLNHDAMYWYRQDPGQGLRLIYYSQIVNDFQKGDIAEGYSVSREKKESFPLTVTSAQKNPTAFYLCASTLFLGAEQYFGPGTRLTVT.

This chain joins TRBV7-9 and TRBJ2-7; TRBD1 matches 9 bases. This CDR3 has 13 amino acids. Trimming cost V 2 bases and J 12 bases; bases outside gene matches: 8. Germline assignment: CDR1 SEHNR and CDR2 FQNEAQ (reference sequence). CDR3 coding DNA: TGTGCCAGCAGCTTATTAGACAGGGGGTTGAGGTACTTC. As protein: CASSLLDRGLRYF.

The chain joins TRBV5-1 to TRBJ2-7; no clear D. The CDR3 has 15 amino acids. The ends were cut back, 1 base at V and 3 bases at J, with 14 bases in the middle. Germline lookup yields CDR1 SGHRS and CDR2 YFSETQ. CDR3 nucleotide sequence: TGCGCCAGCAGCTTGCTAGGGTCTATGGTCTACGAGCAGTACTTC. Translated: CASSLLGSMVYEQYF. The full variable domain, with the rest looked up from reference TRBV5-1 and TRBJ2-7, is KAGVTQTPRYLIKTRGQQVTLSCSPISGHRSVSWYQQTPGQGLQFLFEYFSETQRNKGNFPGRFSGRQFSNSRSEMNVSTLELGDSALYLCASSLLGSMVYEQYFGPGTRLTVT.

This chain connects TRBV15 to TRBJ2-5; D call uncertain. Germline V gene data show CDR1 as LNHNV and CDR2 as YYDKDF (reference sequence). Trimming removed 0 bases at V and 2 bases at J, with 10 bases between. The CDR3 consists of 15 residues. The CDR3 here is CATSRDRPKQETQYF. CDR3 nucleotides: TGTGCCACCAGCAGAGATAGGCCGAAACAAGAGACCCAGTACTTC.

The chain links TRBV9 to TRBJ2-5; D gene unclear. CDR1 SGDLS and CDR2 YYNGEE come from the germline V gene. The CDR3 runs 12 residues. Trimming took 3 bases from V and 8 from J, leaving 11 bases between them. The CDR3 region is CASSGPWSTQYF. CDR3 nucleotide sequence: TGTGCCAGCAGCGGACCTTGGAGTACCCAGTACTTC.

The chain is built from TRBV19 and TRBJ1-1; D perhaps matches TRBD1 (5 bases). The germline V gene encodes CDR1 LNHDA and CDR2 SQIVND (reference sequence). CDR3 length: 13 amino acids. Trimming pared 3 bases from V and 3 bases from J, leaving 8 bases between. In nucleotides, the CDR3 is TGTGCCAGTAGTATCGGCAGGGACACTGAAGCTTTCTTT. The encoded protein is CASSIGRDTEAFF. The entire variable domain, with the rest obtained from reference TRBV19 and TRBJ1-1, is as follows: DGGITQSPKYLFRKEGQNVTLSCEQNLNHDAMYWYRQDPGQGLRLIYYSQIVNDFQKGDIAEGYSVSREKKESFPLTVTSAQKNPTAFYLCASSIGRDTEAFFGQGTRLTVV.

V and J are TRBV18 and TRBJ1-2; 8 bases match TRBD1. V was pared by 5 bases and J by 8 bases, with 7 bases of the junction left unmatched. The CDR3 is made up of 13 amino acids. CDR1 KGHSH and CDR2 LQKENI come from the germline V gene. CDR3 protein: CASSIAQGEGYTF. CDR3 bases: TGTGCCAGCTCAATAGCACAGGGGGAAGGCTACACCTTC.

This clone was found a few times. V usage is TRBV3-1 (or the pseudogene TRBV3-2) and J usage is TRBJ1-2; maybe TRBD1 (5 bases). CDR1 is LGHDT, CDR2 YNNKEL, per germline (reference sequence). The V and J ends lost 5 bases and 5 bases respectively, with 15 bases between them. The CDR3 has 14 residues. The CDR3 here is CASSLGPGIYGYTF. The CDR3 DNA is TGTGCCAGCAGCTTAGGGCCAGGGATATATGGCTACACCTTC.

The chain employs TRBV12-5 and TRBJ2-5; the D call may be TRBD1 or TRBD2 (6 bases each). Germline CDR1 LGHNT, CDR2 FRNRAP. V lost 0 bases, J lost 5 bases, and 22 bases lay in between. The CDR3 runs to 18 residues. The CDR3 spells CASGLVHRPRGPAETQYF. As DNA, the CDR3 is TGTGCTAGTGGTTTGGTACACAGGCCCCGGGGGCCGGCGGAGACCCAGTACTTC.

The CDR3 DNA follows: TGTGCCAGCAGCTTAGGCAGGAGCTATGGCTACACCTTC. Residues: CASSLGRSYGYTF. The rearrangement uses TRBV7-2 and TRBJ1-2; D is uncertain. This CDR3 contains 13 residues. The V gene's germline CDR1 is SGHTA and CDR2 FQGNSA. Trimming cost V 1 base and J 4 bases, with 7 bases left between them.

This chain uses TRBV6-6 with TRBJ2-1; no clear D. Germline V CDR1 and CDR2: MNHNY, SVGAGI (reference sequence). Trimming stripped 6 bases from V and 5 bases from J, with 11 bases between. The length of the CDR3 is 13 residues. The chain's CDR3 is CASRLDDHNEQFF. CDR3 DNA: TGTGCCAGCAGATTAGACGACCACAATGAGCAGTTCTTC.

The CDR3 coding sequence is TGTGCCATCAGTACCCGATATGGTGGAGGGTTTTACGAGCAGTACTTC. This codes for CAISTRYGGGFYEQYF. The chain employs TRBV10-3 and TRBJ2-7; perhaps TRBD2 as D (6 bases). V shed 5 bases and J shed 4 bases, with 21 bases lying between them. There are 16 residues in the CDR3. From germline, CDR1 is ENHRY and CDR2 SYGVKD.

J is TRBJ1-4 and V is TRBV18, with D perhaps TRBD1 (6 bases). The CDR3 has 16 amino acids. V lost 6 bases and J lost 6, with 20 bases in between. Germline CDR1 and CDR2: KGHSH and LQKENI. The CDR3 DNA reads TGTGCCAGCTCTCAGAACTGGGGGGGGCCGGATGAAAAACTGTTTTTT. This sequence encodes CASSQNWGGPDEKLFF. The complete variable domain, with remaining parts taken from reference TRBV18 and TRBJ1-4, reads NAGVMQNPRHLVRRRGQEARLRCSPMKGHSHVYWYRQLPEEGLKFMVYLQKENIIDESGMPKERFSAEFPKEGPSILRIQQVVRGDSAAYFCASSQNWGGPDEKLFFGSGTQLSVL.

The CDR3 DNA reads TGCGCCAGCAGCGACTACAGGGGCCCCTCCTACGAGCAGTACTTC. Protein product: CASSDYRGPSYEQYF. This chain connects TRBV5-1 to TRBJ2-7; 7 positions match TRBD1. V was clipped by 4 bases and J by 0 bases; unmatched bases: 7. Germline V gene lookup returns CDR1 SGHRS and CDR2 YFSETQ. The CDR3 runs to 15 residues.

This chain connects TRBV5-6 to TRBJ1-5, with D perhaps TRBD1 (6 bases). From germline, CDR1 is SGHDT and CDR2 YYEEEE. The CDR3 spans 17 residues. The V end was cut by 0 bases, the J end by 4 bases, with 17 bases between. CDR3 DNA sequence: TGTGCCAGCAGCTTGGGTGGGCCCCTAGGGGGGAATCAGCCCCAGCATTTT. Encoded protein: CASSLGGPLGGNQPQHF. Looking up the rest from reference TRBV5-6 and TRBJ1-5 gives the full variable domain: DAGVTQSPTHLIKTRGQQVTLRCSPKSGHDTVSWYQQALGQGPQFIFQYYEEEERQRGNFPDRFSGHQFPNYSSELNVNALLLGDSALYLCASSLGGPLGGNQPQHFGDGTRLSIL.

The V gene is TRBV5-4, the J gene TRBJ2-6, with 7 bases fitting TRBD1. The germline V gene encodes CDR1 SGHNT and CDR2 YYREEE (reference sequence). The CDR3 extends over 16 amino acids. The V gene end was trimmed by 2 bases and the J gene end by 1 base; junction bases not matched to a gene: 3. This CDR3 is CASSLTGVSGANVLTF. CDR3 coding DNA: TGTGCCAGCAGCTTAACAGGGGTTTCTGGGGCCAACGTCCTGACTTTC.

The CDR3 spells CASSFVSGELFF. The CDR3 DNA follows: TGTGCCAGCAGCTTTGTTAGCGGGGAGCTGTTTTTT. The chain carries TRBV5-4 and TRBJ2-2; D is unclear. Germline V CDR1 and CDR2: SGHNT, YYREEE (reference sequence). Trimming stripped 2 bases from V and 7 bases from J, with 6 bases between. The CDR3 runs to 12 residues.

The chain links TRBV4-2 to TRBJ1-1, with D unclear. V dropped 1 base and J dropped 0 bases, with 9 bases sitting between them. This CDR3 comprises 15 residues. Germline assignment: CDR1 LGHNA and CDR2 YNFKEQ. The CDR3: CASSQGSGMNTEAFF. The CDR3 coding sequence is TGTGCCAGCAGCCAAGGGTCAGGAATGAACACTGAAGCTTTCTTT.

The chain recombines TRBV2 with TRBJ2-2; 12 bases are shared with TRBD2. Trimming took 6 bases from V and 6 from J; bases not matched to a gene: 8. Germline lookup yields CDR1 SNHLY and CDR2 FYNNEI. This CDR3 contains 16 residues. DNA of the CDR3: TGTGCCAGCAGCGAACGACTAGCGGGAGTCTCCGGGGAGCTGTTTTTT. It specifies CASSERLAGVSGELFF.

The chain couples TRBV4-2 to TRBJ2-5, with 7 bases matching TRBD1. The germline V gene has CDR1 LGHNA and CDR2 YNFKEQ. The CDR3 has 14 residues. Trimming cost V 1 base and J 4 bases; bases outside gene matches: 3. CDR3 residues: CASSQGQGAETQYF. CDR3 DNA sequence: TGTGCCAGCAGCCAAGGACAGGGAGCAGAGACCCAGTACTTC.

The chain links TRBV7-2 to TRBJ2-1; D not certain. V lost 4 bases and J 4 bases, leaving 17 bases between the germline ends. The CDR3 is 16 residues long. Germline V CDR1 and CDR2: SGHTA, FQGNSA. The CDR3 region is CASSSLLAQDYNEQFF. CDR3 bases: TGTGCCAGCAGCTCCCTGTTAGCACAAGATTACAATGAGCAGTTCTTC.

This chain joins TRBV4-3 and TRBJ1-2; D remains ambiguous. With 3 bases removed from V and 6 bases from J, the gap between germline ends came to 14 bases. Looked up from germline, CDR1 is LGHNA and CDR2 is YSLEER. This CDR3 has 14 amino acids. The CDR3 region is CASSQRTPMDGYTF. Here the CDR3 DNA reads TGCGCCAGCAGCCAGAGGACCCCCATGGATGGCTACACCTTC.

J is TRBJ1-1 and V is TRBV5-1, with D possibly TRBD1 on 5 matching bases. V dropped 0 bases and J dropped 3 bases, with 9 bases sitting between them. Germline-derived CDR1 and CDR2 are SGHRS and YFSETQ. This CDR3 is 14 amino acids long. CDR3 coding DNA: TGCGCCAGCAGCTTGGGGGGCCGATACACTGAAGCTTTCTTT. Translating it yields CASSLGGRYTEAFF.

V usage is TRBV7-9 and J usage is TRBJ2-3; D not certain. The germline V gene has CDR1 SEHNR and CDR2 FQNEAQ (reference sequence). The length of the CDR3 is 11 residues. Deletions cut 3 bases from V and 7 bases from J, with 5 bases between. The chain's CDR3 is CASSFTYTQYF. The CDR3 DNA reads TGTGCCAGCAGCTTTACTTATACGCAGTATTTT.